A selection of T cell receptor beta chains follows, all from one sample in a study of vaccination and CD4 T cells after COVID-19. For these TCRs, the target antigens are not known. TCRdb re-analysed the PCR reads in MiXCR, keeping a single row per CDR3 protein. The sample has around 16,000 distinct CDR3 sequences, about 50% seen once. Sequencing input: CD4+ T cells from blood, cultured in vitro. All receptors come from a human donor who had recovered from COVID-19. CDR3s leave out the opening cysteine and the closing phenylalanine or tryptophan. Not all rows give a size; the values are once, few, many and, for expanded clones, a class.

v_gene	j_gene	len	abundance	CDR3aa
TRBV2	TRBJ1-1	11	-	ASRPRFNTEAF
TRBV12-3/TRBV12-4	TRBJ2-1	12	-	ASSFIGRNNEQF
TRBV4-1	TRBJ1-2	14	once	ASSQEGPPRDYGYT
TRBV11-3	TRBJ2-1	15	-	ASSPGTSGGHRFEQF
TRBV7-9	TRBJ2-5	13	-	ASSHPGQGGVTQY
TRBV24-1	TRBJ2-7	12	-	ATSGVGPGNEQY
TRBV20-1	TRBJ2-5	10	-	SASGGAETQY
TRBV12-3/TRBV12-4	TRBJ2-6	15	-	ATAFSYLSSGANVLT
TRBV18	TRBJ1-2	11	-	ASSPSRVVGYT
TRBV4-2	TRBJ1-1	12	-	ASSQAGAVGEAF
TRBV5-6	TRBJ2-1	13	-	ASSIGLAGGHEQF
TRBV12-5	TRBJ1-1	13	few	ASAWGDRPNTEAF
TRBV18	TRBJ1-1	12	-	ASSQDRRNTEAF
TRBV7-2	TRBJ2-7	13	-	ASSPTRGALLEQY
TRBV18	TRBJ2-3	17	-	ASSPLPSQGQGDSDTQY
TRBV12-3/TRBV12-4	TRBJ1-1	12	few	ASSYSNSNTEAF
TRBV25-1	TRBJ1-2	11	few	ASSEDPLYGYT
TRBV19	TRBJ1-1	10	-	ASSRPEGRAF
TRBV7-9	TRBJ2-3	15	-	ASSSPPGQDFTDTQY
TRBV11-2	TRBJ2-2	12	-	ASSLGGSTGELF
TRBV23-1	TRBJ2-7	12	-	ASSSSGVRYEQY
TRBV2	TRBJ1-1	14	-	ASIRYPGQGMTEAF
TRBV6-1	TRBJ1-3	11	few	ASSSLRGNTIY
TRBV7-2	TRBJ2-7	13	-	ASSFARGPGNEQY
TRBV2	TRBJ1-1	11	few	ASSEEWNTEAF
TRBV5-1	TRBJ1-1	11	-	ASSQTGGTEAF
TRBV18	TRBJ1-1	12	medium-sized	ASSPTGKGTEAF
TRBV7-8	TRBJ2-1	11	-	ASSTRGSNEQF
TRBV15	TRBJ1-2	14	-	ATSTLRLDGPYGYT
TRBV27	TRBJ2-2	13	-	ASSRGEGHTGELF
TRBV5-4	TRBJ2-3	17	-	ASSPPGLAGGSGTDTQY
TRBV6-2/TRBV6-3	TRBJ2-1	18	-	ASSYSTSARGKSSYNEQF
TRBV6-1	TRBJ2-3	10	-	ASSESTDTQY
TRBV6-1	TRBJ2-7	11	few	ASSRGRNYEQY
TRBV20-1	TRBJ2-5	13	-	SARTPAGGGETQY
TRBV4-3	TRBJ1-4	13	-	ASSPRQAINEKLF
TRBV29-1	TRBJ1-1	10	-	SVVQGANEAF
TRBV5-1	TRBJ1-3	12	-	ASSPGQEPNTIY
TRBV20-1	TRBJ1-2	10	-	SAYSGTYGYT
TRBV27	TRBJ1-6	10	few	ASSFLGSPLH
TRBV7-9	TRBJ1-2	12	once	ASSLNRAGHGYT
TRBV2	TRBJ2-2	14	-	ASSEGGATHTGELF
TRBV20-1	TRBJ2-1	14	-	SAHFGAGLGYNEQF
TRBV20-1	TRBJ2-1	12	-	SARPGQRLGEQF
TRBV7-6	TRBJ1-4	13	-	ASSLGGGRNEKLF
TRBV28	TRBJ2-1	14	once	ASSPPSGFSYNEQF
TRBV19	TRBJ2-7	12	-	ASSKSGTVYEQY
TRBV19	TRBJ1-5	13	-	ASSLTRDRAQPQH
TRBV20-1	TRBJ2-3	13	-	SASIRAGSTDTQY